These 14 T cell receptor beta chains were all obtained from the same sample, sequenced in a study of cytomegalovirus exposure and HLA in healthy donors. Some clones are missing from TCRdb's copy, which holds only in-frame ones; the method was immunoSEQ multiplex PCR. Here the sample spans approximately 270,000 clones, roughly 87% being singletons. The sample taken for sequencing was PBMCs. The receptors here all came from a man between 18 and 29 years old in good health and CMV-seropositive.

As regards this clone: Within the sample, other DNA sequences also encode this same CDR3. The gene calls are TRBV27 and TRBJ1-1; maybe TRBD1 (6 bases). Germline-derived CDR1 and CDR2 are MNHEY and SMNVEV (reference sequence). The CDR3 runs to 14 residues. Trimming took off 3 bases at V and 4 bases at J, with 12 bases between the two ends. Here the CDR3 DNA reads TGTGCCAGCAGTTTGGGGGGGCTGGGCACTGAAGCTTTCTTT. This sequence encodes CASSLGGLGTEAFF.

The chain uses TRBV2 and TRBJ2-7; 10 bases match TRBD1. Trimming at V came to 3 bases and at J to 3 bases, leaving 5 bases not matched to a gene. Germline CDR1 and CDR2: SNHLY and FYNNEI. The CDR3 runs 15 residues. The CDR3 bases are TGTGCCAGCAGTGAGGGGACAGGGGATAGCTACGAGCAGTACTTC. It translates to CASSEGTGDSYEQYF.

CDR3 coding DNA: TGCGCCAGCAGCTTGTTGTCGAACACTGAAGCTTTCTTT. It yields the protein CASSLLSNTEAFF. The chain links TRBV5-1 to TRBJ1-1; unclear D gene. The germline CDR1 and CDR2 sequences are SGHRS and YFSETQ. The CDR3 spans 13 residues. V lost 1 base and J lost 1, with 5 bases in between.

CDR3 in amino acids: CASSTMHNSNQPQHF. The DNA for the CDR3 is TGTGCCAGTAGTACAATGCACAATAGCAATCAGCCCCAGCATTTT. The chain joins TRBV19 to TRBJ1-5; D is unresolved. This CDR3 comprises 15 residues. V lost 4 bases and J lost 0, with 10 bases in between. Germline V CDR1 and CDR2: LNHDA, SQIVND (reference sequence).

CDR3 DNA sequence: TGCGCCAGCGCCGGCGGGAGCTCCTACAATGAGCAGTTCTTC. Encoded protein: CASAGGSSYNEQFF. V gene TRBV5-1 combines with J gene TRBJ2-1, with TRBD2 matching 7 bases. Trimming took 7 bases from V and 0 from J; bases not matched to a gene: 4. Germline V CDR1 and CDR2: SGHRS, YFSETQ. This CDR3 has 14 amino acids.

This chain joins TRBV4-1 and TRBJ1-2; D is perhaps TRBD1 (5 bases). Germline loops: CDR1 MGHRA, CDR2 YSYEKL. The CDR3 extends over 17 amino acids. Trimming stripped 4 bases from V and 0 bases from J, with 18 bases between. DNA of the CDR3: TGCGCCAGCAGCCCTGACAGCGTGGGGCGTCCTAACTATGGCTACACCTTC. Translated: CASSPDSVGRPNYGYTF.

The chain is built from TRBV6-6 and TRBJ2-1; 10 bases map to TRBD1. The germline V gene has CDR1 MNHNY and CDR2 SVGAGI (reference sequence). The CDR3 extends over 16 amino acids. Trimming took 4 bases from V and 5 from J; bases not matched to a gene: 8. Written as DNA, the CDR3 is TGTGCCAGCAGTTGGGGACAGGGGCTTAATCACAATGAGCAGTTCTTC. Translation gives CASSWGQGLNHNEQFF.

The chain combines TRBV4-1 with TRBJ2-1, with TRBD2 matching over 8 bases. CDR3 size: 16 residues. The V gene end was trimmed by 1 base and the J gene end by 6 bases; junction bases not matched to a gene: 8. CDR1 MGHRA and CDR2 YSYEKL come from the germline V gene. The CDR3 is CASSQVGTSEINEQFF. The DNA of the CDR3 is TGCGCCAGCAGCCAAGTCGGGACTAGTGAAATCAATGAGCAGTTCTTC.

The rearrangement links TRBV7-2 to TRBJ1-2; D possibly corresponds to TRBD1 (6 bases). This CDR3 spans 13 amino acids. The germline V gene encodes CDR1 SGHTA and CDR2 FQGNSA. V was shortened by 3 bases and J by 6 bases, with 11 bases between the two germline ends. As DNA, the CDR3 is TGTGCCAGCAGCTTTGGGGGCGATCATGGCTACACCTTC. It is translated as CASSFGGDHGYTF. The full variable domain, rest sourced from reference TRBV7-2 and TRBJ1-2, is GAGVSQSPSNKVTEKGKDVELRCDPISGHTALYWYRQSLGQGLEFLIYFQGNSAPDKSGLPSDRFSAERTGGSVSTLTIQRTQQEDSAVYLCASSFGGDHGYTFGSGTRLTVV.

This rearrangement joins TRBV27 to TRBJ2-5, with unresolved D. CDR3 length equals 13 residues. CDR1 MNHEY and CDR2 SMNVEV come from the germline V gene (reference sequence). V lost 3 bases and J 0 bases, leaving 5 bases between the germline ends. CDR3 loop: CASSFTNQETQYF. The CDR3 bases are TGTGCCAGCAGTTTCACCAACCAAGAGACCCAGTACTTC.

The CDR3 loop is CSVEPAGASEEQFF. In DNA form, the CDR3 reads TGCAGCGTTGAACCAGCGGGGGCGAGTGAAGAGCAGTTCTTC. The chain recombines TRBV29-1 with TRBJ2-1, with 8 bases aligning to TRBD2. The CDR3 sequence is 14 residues long. Germline V gene sequence: CDR1 SQVTM, CDR2 ANQGSEA. Trimming took 2 bases from V and 10 from J; bases not matched to a gene: 10.

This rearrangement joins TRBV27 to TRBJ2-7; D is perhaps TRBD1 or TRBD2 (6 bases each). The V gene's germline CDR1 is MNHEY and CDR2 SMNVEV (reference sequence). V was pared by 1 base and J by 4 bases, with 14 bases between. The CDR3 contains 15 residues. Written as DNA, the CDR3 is TGTGCCAGCAGTTTATTGATCCGGGGGCAGTACGAGCAGTACTTC. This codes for CASSLLIRGQYEQYF.

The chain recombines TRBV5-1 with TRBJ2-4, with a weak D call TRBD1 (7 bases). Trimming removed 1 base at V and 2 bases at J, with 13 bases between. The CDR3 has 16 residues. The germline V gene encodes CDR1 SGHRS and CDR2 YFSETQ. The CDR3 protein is CASSLSEGASKNIQYF. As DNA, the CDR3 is TGCGCCAGCAGCTTGTCGGAGGGGGCGTCCAAAAACATTCAGTACTTC. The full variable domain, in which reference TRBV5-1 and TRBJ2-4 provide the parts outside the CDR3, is KAGVTQTPRYLIKTRGQQVTLSCSPISGHRSVSWYQQTPGQGLQFLFEYFSETQRNKGNFPGRFSGRQFSNSRSEMNVSTLELGDSALYLCASSLSEGASKNIQYFGAGTRLSVL.

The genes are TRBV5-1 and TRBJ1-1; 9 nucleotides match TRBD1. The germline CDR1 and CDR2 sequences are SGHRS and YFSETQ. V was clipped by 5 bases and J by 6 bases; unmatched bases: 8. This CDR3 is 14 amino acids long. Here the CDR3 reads CASRAGQGIPEAFF. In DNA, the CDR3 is TGCGCCAGCAGGGCCGGACAGGGGATCCCTGAAGCTTTCTTT.